This TCR beta chain was sequenced during a study of T cell repertoires in cytomegalovirus infection. MiXCR, run by TCRdb on the reads, gives a single entry per CDR3 protein. The data contain fewer than 700,000 distinct CDR3 sequences, roughly 24% of them seen just once; the ten biggest clones take up roughly 8%. Germline V gene lookup returns CDR1 SGHRS and CDR2 YFSETQ. V dropped 2 bases and J dropped 5 bases, with 14 bases sitting between them. This CDR3 has 15 amino acids. Specimen: CD8+ T cells from PBMCs. The gene calls are TRBV5-1 and TRBJ2-1; D is perhaps TRBD2 (5 bases). The TCR was taken from a human donor in good health (CMV status not recorded). Some clones in this sample may be carry-over from other donors' samples. The CDR3 here is CASSLGFRENNEQFF. In DNA, the CDR3 is TGCGCCAGCAGCTTAGGGTTCCGGGAAAACAATGAGCAGTTCTTC.